A selection of T cell receptor beta chains follows, all from one sample in a study of response to subunit inactivated influenza vaccine. Using its own MiXCR run on the RT-PCR reads, TCRdb lists one record per CDR3 protein. The sample carries about 480,000 distinct CDR3 sequences, roughly 9.8% recorded once. The sample here was PBMCs from blood, taken roughly 47 days after vaccination. These receptors all stem from a man aged 50 to 59 who received an inactivated influenza vaccine. The CDR3 runs from the conserved cysteine through the conserved F or W. D genes are given only for firm matches. Size tells how often a clone was seen (once, few, many) or the class of an expanded clone, and some rows leave it out.

clone_size: .; d_call: .; v_call: TRBV5-6; j_call: TRBJ2-7; cdr3_nt: TGTGCCAGCAGCCCTCTCGAGGGGCTCTACGAGCAGTACTTC; cdr3_aa: CASSPLEGLYEQYF
clone_size: many; d_call: TRBD2; v_call: TRBV4-2; j_call: TRBJ2-1; cdr3_nt: TGTGCCAGCAGCCAAGATTCGGGACTAGCGGGATCCTACAATGAGCAGTTCTTC; cdr3_aa: CASSQDSGLAGSYNEQFF
clone_size: .; d_call: TRBD1; v_call: TRBV4-3; j_call: TRBJ2-7; cdr3_nt: TGCGCCAGCAGCCAAGATCGGTGGACAGGCGAGCAGTACTTC; cdr3_aa: CASSQDRWTGEQYF
clone_size: many; d_call: .; v_call: TRBV5-1; j_call: TRBJ2-7; cdr3_nt: TGCGCCAGCAGCTTGGCCTACGGGTACGAGCAGTACTTC; cdr3_aa: CASSLAYGYEQYF
clone_size: .; d_call: .; v_call: TRBV4-2; j_call: TRBJ1-2; cdr3_nt: TGTGCCAGCAGCCAAGAATCAGGGTTCTATGGCTACACCTTC; cdr3_aa: CASSQESGFYGYTF
clone_size: many; d_call: .; v_call: TRBV12-3/TRBV12-4; j_call: TRBJ2-5; cdr3_nt: TGTGCCAGCAGTTTCGGGTCTTACCTCCAAGAGACCCAGTACTTC; cdr3_aa: CASSFGSYLQETQYF
clone_size: few; d_call: .; v_call: TRBV14; j_call: TRBJ2-1; cdr3_nt: TGTGCCAGCAGCCAACGGGAGCGGAGTTTCTACAATGAGCAGTTCTTC; cdr3_aa: CASSQRERSFYNEQFF
clone_size: .; d_call: .; v_call: TRBV7-9; j_call: TRBJ2-7; cdr3_nt: TGTGCCAGCAGCTCTACCAAGGCTTTCTCCTACGAGCAGTACTTC; cdr3_aa: CASSSTKAFSYEQYF
clone_size: many; d_call: .; v_call: TRBV5-5; j_call: TRBJ2-1; cdr3_nt: TGTGCCAGCAGCTTGGCCCCAGAACCCTACAATGAGCAGTTCTTC; cdr3_aa: CASSLAPEPYNEQFF
clone_size: .; d_call: .; v_call: TRBV4-1; j_call: TRBJ2-7; cdr3_nt: TGCGCCAGCAGCCAAGAACCTCACAACTACGAGCAGTACTTC; cdr3_aa: CASSQEPHNYEQYF
clone_size: few; d_call: TRBD1; v_call: TRBV6-1; j_call: TRBJ1-5; cdr3_nt: TGTGCCACCCAAGCCGGGACAGCTAGCAATCAGCCCCAGCATTTT; cdr3_aa: CATQAGTASNQPQHF
clone_size: many; d_call: TRBD1; v_call: TRBV29-1; j_call: TRBJ2-7; cdr3_nt: TGCAGCGTTGCCCTGACAGGGGTCGAGCAGTACTTC; cdr3_aa: CSVALTGVEQYF
clone_size: .; d_call: .; v_call: TRBV10-3; j_call: TRBJ2-5; cdr3_nt: TGTGCCATCACCGACCGGATAGGCATCCATCAGACCCAGTACTTC; cdr3_aa: CAITDRIGIHQTQYF
clone_size: many; d_call: .; v_call: TRBV10-3; j_call: TRBJ1-2; cdr3_nt: TGTGCCATCAGTGGCAGGGGAAGCTATGGCTACACCTTC; cdr3_aa: CAISGRGSYGYTF
clone_size: .; d_call: .; v_call: TRBV5-5; j_call: TRBJ1-2; cdr3_nt: TGTGCCAGCAGCTTAGGAGGGGATTACTATGGCTACACCTTC; cdr3_aa: CASSLGGDYYGYTF
clone_size: few; d_call: .; v_call: TRBV18; j_call: TRBJ1-5; cdr3_nt: TGTGCCAGCTCACCATTAGACAGTGATCAGCCCCAGCATTTT; cdr3_aa: CASSPLDSDQPQHF
clone_size: many; d_call: TRBD1; v_call: TRBV29-1; j_call: TRBJ2-1; cdr3_nt: TGCAGCGTTGAAGAGGGACAGGGGTGGGGTGAGCAGTTCTTC; cdr3_aa: CSVEEGQGWGEQFF
clone_size: few; d_call: .; v_call: TRBV5-1; j_call: TRBJ1-4; cdr3_nt: TGCGCCAGCAGCTTGGCCTCCGGGCAAACTAATGAAAAACTGTTTTTT; cdr3_aa: CASSLASGQTNEKLFF
clone_size: .; d_call: TRBD1; v_call: TRBV7-9; j_call: TRBJ1-1; cdr3_nt: TGTGCCAGCAGCTTGACAGGGGATAACACTGAAGCTTTCTTT; cdr3_aa: CASSLTGDNTEAFF
clone_size: few; d_call: TRBD2; v_call: TRBV5-1; j_call: TRBJ2-5; cdr3_nt: TGCGCCAGCCAGACTAGCGGGAGCAGCCAAGAGACCCAGTACTTC; cdr3_aa: CASQTSGSSQETQYF
clone_size: many; d_call: TRBD2; v_call: TRBV20-1; j_call: TRBJ2-1; cdr3_nt: TGCAGTGCTAGAGATCGGGTGACTAGCGGGTCCTACAATGAGCAGTTCTTC; cdr3_aa: CSARDRVTSGSYNEQFF
clone_size: .; d_call: TRBD2; v_call: TRBV9; j_call: TRBJ2-1; cdr3_nt: TGTGCCAGCAGCCCCCACCAGGGACTAGCGGGATTGAGTGAGCAGTTCTTC; cdr3_aa: CASSPHQGLAGLSEQFF
clone_size: few; d_call: .; v_call: TRBV11-3; j_call: TRBJ2-4; cdr3_nt: TGTGCCAGCAGCTTAGGTGCCGGGAGCAACGAAAACATTCAGTACTTC; cdr3_aa: CASSLGAGSNENIQYF
clone_size: few; d_call: TRBD2; v_call: TRBV6-1; j_call: TRBJ2-1; cdr3_nt: TGTGCCAGCAGTCCCAGCCGGACTAGCGGGGAGCAGTTCTTC; cdr3_aa: CASSPSRTSGEQFF
clone_size: .; d_call: .; v_call: TRBV12-3/TRBV12-4; j_call: TRBJ2-1; cdr3_nt: TGTGCCAGCAGAAACACCGGGCCCCCGTACAATGAGCAGTTCTTC; cdr3_aa: CASRNTGPPYNEQFF
clone_size: few; d_call: .; v_call: TRBV7-2; j_call: TRBJ2-4; cdr3_nt: TGTGCCAGCACCCATCGGGGTCGGGGAAACATTCAGTACTTC; cdr3_aa: CASTHRGRGNIQYF
clone_size: few; d_call: TRBD2; v_call: TRBV6-5; j_call: TRBJ2-1; cdr3_nt: TGTGCCAGCAGTTACTCGAAGAGAGTAGCGGGATTAGTTGAGCAGTTCTTC; cdr3_aa: CASSYSKRVAGLVEQFF
clone_size: many; d_call: .; v_call: TRBV20-1; j_call: TRBJ1-1; cdr3_nt: TGCAGTGCCGGCGGGTATGTTACTGAAGCTTTCTTT; cdr3_aa: CSAGGYVTEAFF
clone_size: few; d_call: TRBD2; v_call: TRBV5-1; j_call: TRBJ2-3; cdr3_nt: TGCGCTAGCCCTCGGCTGGCGGGGGATGACACAGATACGCAGTATTTT; cdr3_aa: CASPRLAGDDTDTQYF
clone_size: few; d_call: .; v_call: TRBV6-2/TRBV6-3; j_call: TRBJ2-3; cdr3_nt: TGTGCCAGCAGCCCCTATGGTGATACGCAGTATTTT; cdr3_aa: CASSPYGDTQYF
clone_size: few; d_call: .; v_call: TRBV28; j_call: TRBJ2-6; cdr3_nt: TGTGCCGGTGGGCGCTCTGGGGCCAACGTCCTGACTTTC; cdr3_aa: CAGGRSGANVLTF
clone_size: few; d_call: .; v_call: TRBV7-9; j_call: TRBJ2-1; cdr3_nt: TGTGCCAGCAGCTCCCATTCCCTGCCCAATGAGCAGTTCTTC; cdr3_aa: CASSSHSLPNEQFF